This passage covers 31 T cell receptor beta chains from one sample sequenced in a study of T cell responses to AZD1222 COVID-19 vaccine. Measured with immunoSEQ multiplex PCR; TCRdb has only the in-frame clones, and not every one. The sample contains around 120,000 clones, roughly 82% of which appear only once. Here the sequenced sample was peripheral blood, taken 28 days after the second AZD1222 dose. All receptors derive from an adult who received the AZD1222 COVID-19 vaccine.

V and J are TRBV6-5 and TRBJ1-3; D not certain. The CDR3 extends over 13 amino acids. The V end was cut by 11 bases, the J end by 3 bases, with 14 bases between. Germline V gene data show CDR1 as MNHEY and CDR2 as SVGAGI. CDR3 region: CASGKVYGNTIYF. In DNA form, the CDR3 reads TGTGCCTCCGGGAAGGTATATGGAAACACCATATATTTT.

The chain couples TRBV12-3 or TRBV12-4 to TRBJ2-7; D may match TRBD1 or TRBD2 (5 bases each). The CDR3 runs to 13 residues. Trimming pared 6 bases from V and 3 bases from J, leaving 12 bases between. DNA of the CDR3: TGTGCCAGCAGCAGGGACCAATACTACGAGCAGTACTTC. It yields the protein CASSRDQYYEQYF.

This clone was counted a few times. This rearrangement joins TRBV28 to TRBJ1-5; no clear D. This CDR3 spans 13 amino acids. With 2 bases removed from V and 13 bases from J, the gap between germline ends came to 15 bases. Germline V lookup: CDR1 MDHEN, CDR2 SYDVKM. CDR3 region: CASSLLILAAQHF. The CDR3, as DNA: TGTGCCAGCAGTTTACTCATTTTGGCGGCACAGCATTTT.

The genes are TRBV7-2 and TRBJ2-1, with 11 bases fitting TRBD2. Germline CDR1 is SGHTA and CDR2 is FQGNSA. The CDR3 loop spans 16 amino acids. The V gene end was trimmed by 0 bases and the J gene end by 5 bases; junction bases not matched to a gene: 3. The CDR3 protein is CASSLAPTSGNNEQFF. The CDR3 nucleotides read TGTGCCAGCAGCTTAGCGCCGACTAGCGGGAACAATGAGCAGTTCTTC.

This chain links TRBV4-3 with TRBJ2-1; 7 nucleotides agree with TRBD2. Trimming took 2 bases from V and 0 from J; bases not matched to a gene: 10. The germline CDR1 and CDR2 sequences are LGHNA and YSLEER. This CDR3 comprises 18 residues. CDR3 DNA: TGCGCCAGCAGCCAATGGATGGGGGGGAGGAGCTCCTACAATGAGCAGTTCTTC. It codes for CASSQWMGGRSSYNEQFF.

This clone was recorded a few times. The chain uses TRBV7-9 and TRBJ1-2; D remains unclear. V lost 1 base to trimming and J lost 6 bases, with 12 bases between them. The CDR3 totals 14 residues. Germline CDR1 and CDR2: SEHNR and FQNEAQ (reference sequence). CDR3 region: CASSLVGSDDGYTF. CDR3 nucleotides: TGTGCCAGCAGCTTAGTCGGCAGCGACGATGGCTACACCTTC.

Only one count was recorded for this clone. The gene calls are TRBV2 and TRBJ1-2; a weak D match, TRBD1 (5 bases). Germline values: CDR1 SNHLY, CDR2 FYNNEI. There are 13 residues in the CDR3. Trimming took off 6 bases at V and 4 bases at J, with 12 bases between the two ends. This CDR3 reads CASRDNFGYGYTF. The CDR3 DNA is TGTGCCAGCAGGGACAATTTCGGCTATGGCTACACCTTC.

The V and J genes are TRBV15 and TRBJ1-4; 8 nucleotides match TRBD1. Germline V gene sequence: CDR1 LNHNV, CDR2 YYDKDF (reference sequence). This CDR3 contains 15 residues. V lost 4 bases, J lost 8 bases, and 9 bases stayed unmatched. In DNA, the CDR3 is TGTGCCACCAGCAATCCGACAGGGGCAAGGGAAAAACTGTTTTTT. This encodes CATSNPTGAREKLFF.

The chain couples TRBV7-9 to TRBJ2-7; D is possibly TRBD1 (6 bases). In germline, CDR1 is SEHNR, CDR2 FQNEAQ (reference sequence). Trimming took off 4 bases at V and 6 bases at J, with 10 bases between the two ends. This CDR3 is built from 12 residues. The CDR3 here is CASSSGVPEQYF. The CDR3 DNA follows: TGTGCCAGCAGCTCAGGGGTCCCCGAGCAGTACTTC.

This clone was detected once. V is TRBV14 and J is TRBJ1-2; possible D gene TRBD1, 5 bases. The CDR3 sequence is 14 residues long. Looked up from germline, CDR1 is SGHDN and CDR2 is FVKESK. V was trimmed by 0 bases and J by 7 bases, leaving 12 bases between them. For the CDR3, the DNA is TGTGCCAGCAGCCAAGATCGGAGGGACTCTGGCTACACCTTC. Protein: CASSQDRRDSGYTF.

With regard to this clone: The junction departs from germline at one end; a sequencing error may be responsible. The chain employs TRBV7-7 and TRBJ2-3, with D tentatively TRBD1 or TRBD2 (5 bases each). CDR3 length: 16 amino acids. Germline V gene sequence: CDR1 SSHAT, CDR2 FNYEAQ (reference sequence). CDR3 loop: CASSMGTSPHTDTQYF. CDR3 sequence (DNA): TGTGCTAGCAGCATGGGGACGAGTCCCCACACAGATACGCAGTATTTT.

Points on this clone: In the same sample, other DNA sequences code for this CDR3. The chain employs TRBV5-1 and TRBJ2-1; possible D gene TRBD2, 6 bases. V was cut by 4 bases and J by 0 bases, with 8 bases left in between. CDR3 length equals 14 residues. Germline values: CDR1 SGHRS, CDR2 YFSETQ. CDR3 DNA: TGCGCCAGCAGCCTCGGGGGCTCCTACAATGAGCAGTTCTTC. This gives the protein CASSLGGSYNEQFF. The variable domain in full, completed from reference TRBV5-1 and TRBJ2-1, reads KAGVTQTPRYLIKTRGQQVTLSCSPISGHRSVSWYQQTPGQGLQFLFEYFSETQRNKGNFPGRFSGRQFSNSRSEMNVSTLELGDSALYLCASSLGGSYNEQFFGPGTRLTVL.

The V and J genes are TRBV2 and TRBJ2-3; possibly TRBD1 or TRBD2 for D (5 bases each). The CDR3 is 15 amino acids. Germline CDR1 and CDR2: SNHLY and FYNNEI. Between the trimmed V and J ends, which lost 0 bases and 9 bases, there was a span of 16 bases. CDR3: CASSEAHGDGQTQYF. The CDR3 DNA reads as TGTGCCAGCAGTGAAGCTCATGGGGACGGTCAGACGCAGTATTTT.

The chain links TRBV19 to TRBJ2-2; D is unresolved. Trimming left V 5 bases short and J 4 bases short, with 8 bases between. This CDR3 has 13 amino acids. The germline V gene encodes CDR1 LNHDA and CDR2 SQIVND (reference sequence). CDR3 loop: CASSLSITGELFF. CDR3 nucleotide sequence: TGTGCCAGTAGTTTGTCCATCACCGGGGAGCTGTTTTTT.

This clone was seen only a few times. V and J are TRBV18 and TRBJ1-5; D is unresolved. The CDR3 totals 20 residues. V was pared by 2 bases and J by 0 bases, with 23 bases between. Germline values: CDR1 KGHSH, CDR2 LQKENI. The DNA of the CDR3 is TGTGCCAGCTCACCAGCACCCGGCCAGATGGGGATCTATAGCAATCAGCCCCAGCATTTT. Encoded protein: CASSPAPGQMGIYSNQPQHF.

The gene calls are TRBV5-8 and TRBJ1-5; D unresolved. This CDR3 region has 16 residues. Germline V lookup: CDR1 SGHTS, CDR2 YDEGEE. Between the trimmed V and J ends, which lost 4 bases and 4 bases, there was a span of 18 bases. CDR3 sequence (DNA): TGTGCCAGCAGCCCCGCAGGTGGGAGGGTGAATCAGCCCCAGCATTTT. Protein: CASSPAGGRVNQPQHF. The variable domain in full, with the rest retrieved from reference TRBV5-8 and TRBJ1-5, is EAGVTQSPTHLIKTRGQQATLRCSPISGHTSVYWYQQALGLGLQFLLWYDEGEERNRGNFPPRFSGRQFPNYSSELNVNALELEDSALYLCASSPAGGRVNQPQHFGDGTRLSIL.

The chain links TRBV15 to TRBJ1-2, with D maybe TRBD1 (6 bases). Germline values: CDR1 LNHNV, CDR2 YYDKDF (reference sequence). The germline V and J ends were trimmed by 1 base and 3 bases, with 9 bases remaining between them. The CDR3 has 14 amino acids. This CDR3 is CATSRGGGDYGYTF. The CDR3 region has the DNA TGTGCCACCAGCAGAGGTGGGGGCGACTATGGCTACACCTTC.

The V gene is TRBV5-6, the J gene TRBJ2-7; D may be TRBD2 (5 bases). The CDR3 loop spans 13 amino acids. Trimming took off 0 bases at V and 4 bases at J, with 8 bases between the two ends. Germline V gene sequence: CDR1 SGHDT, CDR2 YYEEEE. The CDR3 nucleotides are TGTGCCAGCAGCTTGGTATCGGGGTACGAGCAGTACTTC. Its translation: CASSLVSGYEQYF.

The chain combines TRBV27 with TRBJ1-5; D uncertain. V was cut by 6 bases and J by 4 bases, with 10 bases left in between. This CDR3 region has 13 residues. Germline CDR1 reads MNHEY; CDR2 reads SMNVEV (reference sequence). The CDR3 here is CASRTHGNQPQHF. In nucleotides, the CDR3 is TGTGCCAGCAGAACGCACGGAAATCAGCCCCAGCATTTT.

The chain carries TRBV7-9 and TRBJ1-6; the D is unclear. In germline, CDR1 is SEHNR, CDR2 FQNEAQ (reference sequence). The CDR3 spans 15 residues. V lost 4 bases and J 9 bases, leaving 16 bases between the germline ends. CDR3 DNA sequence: TGTGCCAGCAGCTCGTACTCGGCGGACCTTTCACCCCTCCACTTT. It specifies CASSSYSADLSPLHF.

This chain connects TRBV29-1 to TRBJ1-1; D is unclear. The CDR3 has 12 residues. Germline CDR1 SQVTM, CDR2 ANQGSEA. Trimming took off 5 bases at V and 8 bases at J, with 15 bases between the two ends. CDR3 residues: CSVFRQYSEAFF. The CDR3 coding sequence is TGCAGCGTTTTCCGCCAGTATAGCGAAGCTTTCTTT.

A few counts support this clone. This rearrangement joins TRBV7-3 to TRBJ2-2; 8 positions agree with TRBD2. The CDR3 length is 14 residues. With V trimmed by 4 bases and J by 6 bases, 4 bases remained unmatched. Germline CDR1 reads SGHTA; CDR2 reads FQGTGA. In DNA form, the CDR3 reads TGTGCCAGCAGCTACAGCGGGGGCGCCGGGGAGCTGTTTTTT. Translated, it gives CASSYSGGAGELFF.

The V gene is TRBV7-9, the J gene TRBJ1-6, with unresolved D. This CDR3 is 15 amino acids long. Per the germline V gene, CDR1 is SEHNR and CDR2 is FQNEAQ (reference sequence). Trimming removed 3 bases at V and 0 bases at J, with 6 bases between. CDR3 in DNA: TGTGCCAGCAGCTTCGGCCGCTCCTATAATTCACCCCTCCACTTT. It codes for CASSFGRSYNSPLHF.

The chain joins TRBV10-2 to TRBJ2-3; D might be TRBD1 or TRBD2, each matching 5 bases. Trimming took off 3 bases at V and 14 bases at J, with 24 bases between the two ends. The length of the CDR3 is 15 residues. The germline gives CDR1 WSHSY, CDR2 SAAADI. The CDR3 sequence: CASSEPGQGRDLWYF. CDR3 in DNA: TGCGCCAGCAGTGAACCCGGACAAGGTCGGGATTTGTGGTATTTT.

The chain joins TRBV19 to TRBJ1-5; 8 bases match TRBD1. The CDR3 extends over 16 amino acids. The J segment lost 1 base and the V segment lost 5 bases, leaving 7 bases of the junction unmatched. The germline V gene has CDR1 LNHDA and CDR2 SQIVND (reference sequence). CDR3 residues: CASSLRTGKSNQPQHF. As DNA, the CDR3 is TGTGCCAGTAGTCTCCGGACAGGGAAGAGCAATCAGCCCCAGCATTTT.

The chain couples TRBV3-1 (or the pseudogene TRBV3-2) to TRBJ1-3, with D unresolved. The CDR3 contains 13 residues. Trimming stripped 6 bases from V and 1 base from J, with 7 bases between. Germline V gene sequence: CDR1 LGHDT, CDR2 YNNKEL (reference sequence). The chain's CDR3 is CASRGRSGNTIYF. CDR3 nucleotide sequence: TGTGCCAGCAGGGGCAGGTCTGGAAACACCATATATTTT.

CDR3 nucleotide sequence: TGTGCCAGCAGCTCTAGCGGGGGGTGGGAGCAGTACTTC. Translation gives CASSSSGGWEQYF. The rearrangement links TRBV7-2 to TRBJ2-7; 11 positions match TRBD2. Germline assignment: CDR1 SGHTA and CDR2 FQGNSA. This CDR3 contains 13 residues. V was pared by 4 bases and J by 7 bases, with 3 bases of the junction left unmatched.

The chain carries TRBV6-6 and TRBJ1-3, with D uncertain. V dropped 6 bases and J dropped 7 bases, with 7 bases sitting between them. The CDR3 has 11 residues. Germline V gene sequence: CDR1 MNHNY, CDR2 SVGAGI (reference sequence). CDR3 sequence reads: CASSPDNTIYF. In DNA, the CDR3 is TGTGCCAGCAGCCCAGATAACACCATATATTTT.

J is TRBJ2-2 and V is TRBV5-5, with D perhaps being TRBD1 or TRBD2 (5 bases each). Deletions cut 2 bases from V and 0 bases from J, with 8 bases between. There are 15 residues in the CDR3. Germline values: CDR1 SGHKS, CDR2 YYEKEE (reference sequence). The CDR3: CASSFGGSNTGELFF. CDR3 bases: TGTGCCAGCAGCTTTGGGGGATCGAACACCGGGGAGCTGTTTTTT.

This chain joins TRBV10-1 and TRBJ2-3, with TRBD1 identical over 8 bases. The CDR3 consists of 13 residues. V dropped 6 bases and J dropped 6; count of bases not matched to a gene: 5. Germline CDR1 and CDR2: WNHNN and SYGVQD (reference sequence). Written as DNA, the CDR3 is TGCGCCAGCAGGAGGACAGGGTGGGATACGCAGTATTTT. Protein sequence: CASRRTGWDTQYF.

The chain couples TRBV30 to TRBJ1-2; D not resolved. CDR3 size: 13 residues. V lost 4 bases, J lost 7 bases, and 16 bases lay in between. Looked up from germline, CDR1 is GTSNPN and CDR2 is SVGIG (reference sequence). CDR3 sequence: CAWTNQAVLGYTF. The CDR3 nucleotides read TGTGCCTGGACTAACCAGGCTGTTCTTGGCTACACCTTC.